This T cell receptor (beta chain) was obtained from a study of T cells in Graves' hyperthyroidism and ophthalmopathy. Whole-study results and caveats: In blood, most of the thyroid clonotypes expanded above 0.001 were also present. The model made its ophthalmopathy prediction, and onset followed a median 6.5 months later.

Authors of the study amplified TCR beta CDR3 regions from RNA transcripts. HTBI primers were used for first-round RT-PCR of the TCR CDR3. TCRdb itself ran the multiplex PCR reads through MiXCR, one entry per CDR3 protein. The table includes some 500,000 distinct CDR3 sequences, roughly an eighth detected once. Losses at the gene ends were 4 bases for V and 4 bases for J; bases not matched to a gene: 11. Germline CDR1 is DFQATT and CDR2 is SNEGSKA (reference sequence). The CDR3 contains 16 residues. Aged 18 to 65, the patients had hyperthyroidism that was newly diagnosed and had lasted under 2 months. This clonotype was observed once. Its antigen is undetermined. The CDR3 ends on some other residue instead of the conserved phenylalanine or tryptophan, so this is likely a read error.

This TCR derives from a woman between 18 and 29 years old with Graves' hyperthyroidism. Sequencing was done on a sample of blood. The V and J genes are TRBV20-1 and TRBJ2-2; 8 positions match TRBD2. The CDR3 DNA reads as TGCAGTGCTAACTCCCCGGGACTAGGGGGCACCGGGGAGCTGTTTCTT. Its translation: CSANSPGLGGTGELFL.